The table lists the clone carrying this T cell receptor beta chain with many counts. Its specificity is not known. The entry originates in a study of T cells after posttransplantation cyclophosphamide. Some clones are missing from TCRdb's copy, which holds only in-frame ones; the method was immunoSEQ multiplex PCR. This sample includes tens of thousands of clones with no singletons; its ten biggest clones take up 2.5%. Broader study findings: Tissue-infiltrating T cells from skin or gut overlapped little with blood T cells. Donor-recipient repertoire similarity was low at 1-2 months, rising over year one.

Material for sequencing was PBMCs. This clonotype was sampled from a man aged 50 to 59 in good health, CMV-negative, and a related stem cell transplant donor.

CDR3 sequence reads: CASSLQGALNEQYF. CDR3 nucleotides: TGTGCCAGCAGCTTACAGGGGGCGCTGAACGAGCAGTACTTC. The J gene is TRBJ2-7, the V gene TRBV7-2; 8 positions agree with TRBD1. Germline V gene sequence: CDR1 SGHTA, CDR2 FQGNSA. V was clipped by 2 bases and J by 5 bases; unmatched bases: 5. The CDR3 covers 14 residues.